Listed below are T cell receptor beta chains from one sample, sequenced in a study of T cell responses to AZD1222 COVID-19 vaccine. Sequencing used immunoSEQ multiplex PCR; TCRdb keeps in-frame clones, though not all of them. The table lists 130,000 to 150,000 clones, approximately 88% of them singletons. Sequenced material: peripheral blood, taken on day 0 of AZD1222 vaccination. These receptors originate from an adult in good health. Each CDR3 is given with its conserved first and last residue. Fields, in order: CDR3 DNA, CDR3 protein, V gene, D gene, clone size, J gene. A D gene is named only where the DNA matches it firmly. Clone size is stated in some rows and not others, as once, few, many or a class when expanded.

TGTGCCAGCAGCTTAGTCTTCGGATTAACCAGGGAGGGGTATGGCTACACCTTC CASSLVFGLTREGYGYTF TRBV11-2 NA few TRBJ1-2
TGCGCCAGCAGCTTGGAGGGACTAGCGGTAGATACGCAGTATTTT CASSLEGLAVDTQYF TRBV5-1 TRBD2 NA TRBJ2-3
TGTGCCAGCAGCTCCCGGGGAGGATCCTACGAGCAGTACTTC CASSSRGGSYEQYF TRBV5-6 NA once TRBJ2-7
TGTGCCAGCTCACCTGCTAGCGGTGTCTGGGAGCTGTTTTTT CASSPASGVWELFF TRBV18 TRBD2 few TRBJ2-2
TGTGCCAGCAGTGACTCGAGCGGGGGGGCAGATACGCAGTATTTT CASSDSSGGADTQYF TRBV6-4 TRBD2 NA TRBJ2-3
TGTGCCAGCAGCGCGACTAGCGGGGATGCCCCCGATACGCAGTATTTT CASSATSGDAPDTQYF TRBV9 TRBD2 NA TRBJ2-3
TGTGCCAGCAGTAAGGTCGCAGCGGGGGGGCGTGAGCAGTACTTC CASSKVAAGGREQYF TRBV27 TRBD2 NA TRBJ2-7
TGCGCCAGCAGCGTGCGACTAGCGGGGACCTACAATGAGCAGTTCTTC CASSVRLAGTYNEQFF TRBV5-1 TRBD2 NA TRBJ2-1
TGTGCCAGCAGGTCCCACCTTCTCTCTTGGGGCACTGAAGCTTTCTTT CASRSHLLSWGTEAFF TRBV7-2 NA NA TRBJ1-1
TGCGCCAGCAGCTTACTGACAGGGGGCATGGGCTATGGCTACACCTTC CASSLLTGGMGYGYTF TRBV5-1 TRBD1 once TRBJ1-2
TGTGCCAGCAGTGAAACTAGGGACAGACTCTACGAGCAGTACTTC CASSETRDRLYEQYF TRBV2 TRBD1 once TRBJ2-7
TGCGCCAGCAGCTCCCAGCCAGGGGGGAATGAGCAGTTCTTC CASSSQPGGNEQFF TRBV5-1 NA NA TRBJ2-1
TGCGCCAGCAGCTTGACAGGGGGCGACACTGAAGCTTTCTTT CASSLTGGDTEAFF TRBV5-1 TRBD1 NA TRBJ1-1
TGTGCCAGCAGCCAAGTAGAGGCAGATACGCAGTATTTT CASSQVEADTQYF TRBV3-1/TRBV3-2 NA NA TRBJ2-3
TGTGCCAGCAGTCCCGGGAGGGCCTACGAGCAGTACTTC CASSPGRAYEQYF TRBV12-3/TRBV12-4 TRBD2 NA TRBJ2-7
TGTGCCACCAGTGACTCAGTGGGCAATCAGCCCCAGCATTTT CATSDSVGNQPQHF TRBV24-1 NA once TRBJ1-5
TGTGCCAGCAGCAAACCCGGGCCCGGGGAGACCCAGTACTTC CASSKPGPGETQYF TRBV5-4 NA NA TRBJ2-5
TGTGCCAGCAGCCAGACAACTAATGAAAAACTGTTTTTT CASSQTTNEKLFF TRBV11-2 NA NA TRBJ1-4
TGTGCCAGTAGTTCACACGGGGAGGGGCAGCCCCAGCATTTT CASSSHGEGQPQHF TRBV19 NA NA TRBJ1-5
TGTGCCAGCAGCGCCGGGACAGGGGGCGCTTATGGCTACACCTTC CASSAGTGGAYGYTF TRBV5-4 TRBD1 NA TRBJ1-2
TGTGCCAGCAGCTTGGCGGGGTCAGGAGAGACCCAGTACTTC CASSLAGSGETQYF TRBV7-3 NA NA TRBJ2-5
TGTGCCAGCAGTTACGATCGAACAGGGGCCAGCCGCACAGATACGCAGTATTTT CASSYDRTGASRTDTQYF TRBV6-2/TRBV6-3 TRBD1 NA TRBJ2-3
TGTGCCAGCAGTGAGGCCGGCACGAGGGTTGGAAAACTGTTTTTT CASSEAGTRVGKLFF TRBV2 NA NA TRBJ1-4
TGTGCCAGCAGCTTACAACAGGGCCCCCAAGAGACCCAGTACTTC CASSLQQGPQETQYF TRBV7-3 NA NA TRBJ2-5
TGTGCCAGTAGTATGGGTTCAACTAACTATGGCTACACCTTC CASSMGSTNYGYTF TRBV19 NA NA TRBJ1-2
TGTGCCAGCAGCCAGCAGCGCTCTGGAAACACCATATATTTT CASSQQRSGNTIYF TRBV6-5 NA NA TRBJ1-3
TGTGCCAGCAGCCGAAGGGACAGTAGTTACTCCTACAATGAGCAGTTCTTC CASSRRDSSYSYNEQFF TRBV5-8 TRBD1 NA TRBJ2-1
TGTGCCAGTAGAGGCAGGGAAGCGGGGCCCTACGAGCAGTACTTC CASRGREAGPYEQYF TRBV19 TRBD2 NA TRBJ2-7
TGTGCCAGCAGCTTACACAGGACTAACTATGGCTACACCTTC CASSLHRTNYGYTF TRBV7-2 NA NA TRBJ1-2
TGTGCCTGGAGGGGGGACTTGTATCCCTACGAGCAGTACTTC CAWRGDLYPYEQYF TRBV30 NA NA TRBJ2-7
TGTGCCAGCAGCCAAGTAAAGGGATTGGGTGAAAAACTGTTTTTT CASSQVKGLGEKLFF TRBV4-2 NA NA TRBJ1-4
TGTGCCAGAAGCGCCCTGGCGGTTATTAACTATGGCTACACCTTC CARSALAVINYGYTF TRBV5-3 NA NA TRBJ1-2
TGTGCCAGCAGCTCGACCAGGGTTCCGTACTTC CASSSTRVPYF TRBV7-2 NA NA TRBJ2-4
TGTGCCAGTAAGGGACAGGGGGATTCACCCCTCCACTTT CASKGQGDSPLHF TRBV19 TRBD1 once TRBJ1-6
TGTGCCAGCAGCAAGGACGGGAACACTGAAGCTTTCTTT CASSKDGNTEAFF TRBV7-9 NA NA TRBJ1-1
TGTGCCAGCAGCCTCGGGGAGGGAGGGGAGACCCAGTACTTC CASSLGEGGETQYF TRBV4-2 TRBD2 NA TRBJ2-5
TGTGCCAGCAGTTACGGGGGCGGCTCGTCCCACGAGCAGTACTTC CASSYGGGSSHEQYF TRBV6-2/TRBV6-3 NA once TRBJ2-7
TGCGCCAGCAGCTTGGCCGGGGTTTCGGATACGCAGTATTTT CASSLAGVSDTQYF TRBV5-1 NA NA TRBJ2-3
TGCGCCAGCAATCAGGGGGGCGCGCGGAATGAGCAGTTCTTC CASNQGGARNEQFF TRBV10-1 NA NA TRBJ2-1
TGTGCCAGCAGTCTTTCTTCGAACAGGGGAATGAAAGGTTACACCTTC CASSLSSNRGMKGYTF TRBV2 TRBD1 NA TRBJ1-2
TGTGCCTGGTCCCGAAGGTCTAGCGTTGCGACAGATACGCAGTATTTT CAWSRRSSVATDTQYF TRBV30 NA NA TRBJ2-3
TGTGCCAGCAGTACCCTCCCTAGCAATCAGCCCCAGCATTTT CASSTLPSNQPQHF TRBV28 NA NA TRBJ1-5
TGTGCCAGCAGCGAAAGTGGGACCTCTAAGAATCAGCCCCAGCATTTT CASSESGTSKNQPQHF TRBV9 NA NA TRBJ1-5
TGCAGTGCTAAGCCTGGGAACATTCAGTACTTC CSAKPGNIQYF TRBV20-1 NA NA TRBJ2-4
TGCAGCGTTGTTGATAGCGGAAACAATGAGCAGTTCTTC CSVVDSGNNEQFF TRBV29-1 NA NA TRBJ2-1
TGTGCCAGCAGCTCCTGGACTTTGCAGGAGACCCAGTACTTC CASSSWTLQETQYF TRBV11-3 NA NA TRBJ2-5
TGTGCCAGCAGTTACTCGACAGGCCTCTATGGCTACACCTTC CASSYSTGLYGYTF TRBV6-5 NA NA TRBJ1-2
TGTGCCAGCAGCCTTTACAGGGAAGCATCGGATGGCTACACCTTC CASSLYREASDGYTF TRBV7-9 NA NA TRBJ1-2
TGTGCCAGTAGTATCCTTCAGGGGGCTGGGGGCAAAAACATTCAGTACTTC CASSILQGAGGKNIQYF TRBV19 TRBD1 NA TRBJ2-4
TGCGCCAGCAAGCCCCGGGACAACCGTCCGGACACTGAAGCTTTCTTT CASKPRDNRPDTEAFF TRBV5-1 NA NA TRBJ1-1